One and the same sample provided the 13 T cell receptor beta chains below, sequenced in a study of blood T cell repertoires in COVID-19. Profiled with immunoSEQ multiplex PCR; TCRdb holds only in-frame clones, not every one. The sample holds 30,000 to 35,000 clones, roughly three quarters seen once. Material: peripheral blood. Receptor source: a human donor in a cohort sampled during active COVID-19.

CDR3 coding DNA: TGTGCCAGCAGTTACTCCGGCAGCAGGCCCTACGAGCAGTACTTC. It codes for CASSYSGSRPYEQYF. The V call is TRBV6-5, the J call TRBJ2-7; D gene unclear. V was clipped by 0 bases and J by 2 bases, with 11 bases between them. Germline V lookup: CDR1 MNHEY, CDR2 SVGAGI. The CDR3 has 15 amino acids.

V gene TRBV4-1 combines with J gene TRBJ2-3, with TRBD1 matching over 10 bases. The germline V gene encodes CDR1 MGHRA and CDR2 YSYEKL. The trim removed 1 base at V and 9 bases at J, leaving 16 bases unmatched. The CDR3 runs 18 residues. The chain's CDR3 is CASSQVQEDRGEHITQYF. The CDR3 coding sequence is TGCGCCAGCAGCCAAGTTCAGGAGGACAGGGGGGAGCATATCACGCAGTATTTT.

The chain uses TRBV15 and TRBJ2-1; D remains unclear. This CDR3 spans 13 amino acids. Trimming pared 4 bases from V and 7 bases from J, leaving 11 bases between. Germline CDR1 reads LNHNV; CDR2 reads YYDKDF (reference sequence). CDR3 loop: CATSISLQNEQFF. The CDR3 nucleotides read TGTGCCACCAGCATCAGTCTGCAGAATGAGCAGTTCTTC. Together with reference TRBV15 and TRBJ2-1, the CDR3 gives the full variable domain: DAMVIQNPRYQVTQFGKPVTLSCSQTLNHNVMYWYQQKSSQAPKLLFHYYDKDFNNEADTPDNFQSRRPNTSFCFLDIRSPGLGDTAMYLCATSISLQNEQFFGPGTRLTVL.

This chain links TRBV30 with TRBJ2-7; 7 nucleotides align to TRBD1. Germline loops: CDR1 GTSNPN, CDR2 SVGIG (reference sequence). The CDR3 consists of 14 residues. V trimming: 3 bases; J trimming: 3 bases; junction bases outside the gene matches: 8. CDR3 region: CAWSTGVLFYEQYF. CDR3 nucleotide sequence: TGTGCCTGGAGCACAGGGGTCCTCTTCTACGAGCAGTACTTC.

This sequence joins TRBV6-2 or TRBV6-3 and TRBJ2-7; 7 bases are a match to TRBD2. Germline V gene sequence: CDR1 MNHEY, CDR2 SVGEGT. This CDR3 region has 16 residues. Germline trimming cut 5 bases from V and 0 bases from J; bases unmatched to any gene: 10. The CDR3 loop is CASSQSPGLLSYEQYF. For the CDR3, the DNA is TGTGCCAGCAGTCAAAGCCCGGGACTACTCTCCTACGAGCAGTACTTC.

This clone was seen once. This chain uses TRBV7-9 with TRBJ2-7; 9 bases are shared with TRBD2. V lost 7 bases to trimming and J lost 3 bases; unmatched junction nucleotides: 10. The CDR3 runs 15 residues. Germline CDR1 is SEHNR and CDR2 is FQNEAQ (reference sequence). The CDR3 sequence is CASTRTTSGYYEQYF. DNA of the CDR3: TGTGCCAGCACCAGAACGACTAGCGGCTACTACGAGCAGTACTTC.

The V and J genes are TRBV12-5 and TRBJ1-3; TRBD1 matches 10 bases. CDR1 and CDR2 from the germline V gene are LGHNT and FRNRAP. The CDR3 sequence is 16 residues long. The ends lost 9 bases at V and 4 bases at J; junction bases unmatched: 12. Here the CDR3 reads CARWLGTGVAGNTIYF. The DNA for the CDR3 is TGTGCTAGATGGCTAGGGACAGGGGTAGCGGGAAACACCATATATTTT.

The rearrangement links TRBV7-8 to TRBJ1-1; D is possibly TRBD1 (5 bases). This CDR3 is 16 amino acids long. Trimming took 5 bases from V and 7 from J, leaving 23 bases between them. Germline V gene data show CDR1 as SGHVS and CDR2 as FQNEAQ. The CDR3 spells CASSLGGGFNRDEAFF. CDR3 in DNA: TGTGCCAGCAGCCTCGGCGGGGGGTTTAATCGGGATGAAGCTTTCTTT.

This chain links TRBV4-2 with TRBJ2-1; 8 bases map to TRBD2. The CDR3 has 17 residues. Germline V gene sequence: CDR1 LGHNA, CDR2 YNFKEQ. Trimming took 4 bases from V and 7 from J; bases not matched to a gene: 15. CDR3 amino acids: CASSLLLSAGVENEQFF. In DNA, the CDR3 is TGTGCCAGCAGCCTCTTGCTCTCAGCGGGAGTTGAAAATGAGCAGTTCTTC.

V gene TRBV27 combines with J gene TRBJ2-7; 8 bases agree with TRBD2. This CDR3 has 15 amino acids. V lost 6 bases, J lost 6 bases, and 13 bases stayed unmatched. The germline V gene has CDR1 MNHEY and CDR2 SMNVEV (reference sequence). The CDR3 DNA reads TGTGCCAGCAGCCCTCTAACTAGCGGTCAGGGCGAGCAGTACTTC. Its protein product is CASSPLTSGQGEQYF.

Written as DNA, the CDR3 is TGTGCCAGCGATCGCCGGGATAGCACAGATACGCAGTATTTT. Amino acid sequence: CASDRRDSTDTQYF. The chain links TRBV7-9 to TRBJ2-3, with D perhaps matching TRBD2 (5 bases). The CDR3 consists of 14 residues. From germline, CDR1 is SEHNR and CDR2 FQNEAQ (reference sequence). Trimming stripped 8 bases from V and 0 bases from J, with 12 bases between. Full variable domain (rest looked up from reference TRBV7-9 and TRBJ2-3): DTGVSQNPRHKITKRGQNVTFRCDPISEHNRLYWYRQTLGQGPEFLTYFQNEAQLEKSRLLSDRFSAERPKGSFSTLEIQRTEQGDSAMYLCASDRRDSTDTQYFGPGTRLTVL.

J is TRBJ2-5 and V is TRBV19; 8 bases fit TRBD1. Germline V lookup: CDR1 LNHDA, CDR2 SQIVND (reference sequence). V dropped 5 bases and J dropped 5; count of bases not matched to a gene: 7. This CDR3 region has 14 residues. CDR3 sequence (DNA): TGTGCCAGTAGTTCCAGGGGGCGGCGGGAGACCCAGTACTTC. As protein: CASSSRGRRETQYF.

This clone has only a few counts. The CDR3 loop is CASSLRQAGFQMDTQYF. The CDR3 region has the DNA TGTGCCAGCAGCTTAAGGCAAGCGGGATTTCAGATGGATACGCAGTATTTT. This rearrangement joins TRBV5-5 to TRBJ2-3; 7 bases agree with TRBD2. Per the germline V gene, CDR1 is SGHKS and CDR2 is YYEKEE (reference sequence). The CDR3 loop spans 17 amino acids. Trimming at V came to 2 bases and at J to 6 bases, leaving 15 bases not matched to a gene.